The 3 T cell receptor beta chains reported below all come from one sample, sequenced in a study of somatic mutations in cytotoxic T cells in rheumatoid arthritis. TCRdb's copy holds only in-frame clones and misses some; the assay was immunoSEQ multiplex PCR. The table includes 15,000 or so clones, approximately 77% detected once. What was sequenced was CD8+ T cells sorted from blood. All receptors derive from an adult with rheumatoid arthritis.

This rearrangement joins TRBV19 to TRBJ2-1, with no clear D. CDR1 and CDR2 from the germline V gene are LNHDA and SQIVND (reference sequence). Trimming cost V 1 base and J 0 bases, with 10 bases left between them. CDR3 length: 16 amino acids. This CDR3 is CASSIGVGSSYNEQFF. The CDR3 DNA sequence: TGTGCCAGTAGTATAGGGGTAGGAAGCTCCTACAATGAGCAGTTCTTC.

The genes are TRBV14 and TRBJ2-3; D is undetermined. The CDR3 sequence is 15 residues long. Germline assignment: CDR1 SGHDN and CDR2 FVKESK. V lost 1 base and J 1 base, leaving 9 bases between the germline ends. In DNA, the CDR3 is TGTGCCAGCAGCCAAGGCAGCGTCGGCACAGATACGCAGTATTTT. Amino acid sequence: CASSQGSVGTDTQYF.

This rearrangement joins TRBV15 to TRBJ2-2, with D possibly being TRBD1 or TRBD2 (6 bases each). Trimming removed 0 bases from V and 4 bases from J, with 12 bases in between. This CDR3 is 16 amino acids long. CDR1 and CDR2 from the germline V gene are LNHNV and YYDKDF (reference sequence). This CDR3 reads CATSREPGAVTGELFF. CDR3 sequence (DNA): TGTGCCACCAGCAGAGAACCGGGGGCGGTCACCGGGGAGCTGTTTTTT.